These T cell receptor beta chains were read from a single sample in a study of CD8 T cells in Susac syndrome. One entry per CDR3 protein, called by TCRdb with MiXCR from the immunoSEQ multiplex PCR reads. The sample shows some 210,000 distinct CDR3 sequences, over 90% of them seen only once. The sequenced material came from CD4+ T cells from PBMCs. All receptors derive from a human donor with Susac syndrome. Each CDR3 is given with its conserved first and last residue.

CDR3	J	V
CASSQRQGVSGNTIYF	TRBJ1-3	TRBV3-1
CASSHRLAGGRYNEQFF	TRBJ2-1	TRBV4-3
CAGSWFSGGASRAKNIQYF	TRBJ2-4	TRBV6-1
CSVVLAGGSSGANVLTF	TRBJ2-6	TRBV29-1
CASSIKTGGSQTEQYF	TRBJ2-7	TRBV19
CASSLGVGELFF	TRBJ2-2	TRBV7-3
CASSYSIQGGGYTF	TRBJ1-2	TRBV6-5
CASQDRISYEQYF	TRBJ2-7	TRBV28
CATSDLGGGGYTF	TRBJ1-2	TRBV24-1
CASSEAQGYYEQYF	TRBJ2-7	TRBV10-2
CSVRKGTLMNTEAFF	TRBJ1-1	TRBV29-1
CASSEQRRNTEAFF	TRBJ1-1	TRBV25-1
CASSGTGWNTGELFF	TRBJ2-2	TRBV9
CSAAGAGTRTDTQYF	TRBJ2-3	TRBV20-1
CSGALGGLNTGELFF	TRBJ2-2	TRBV29-1
CSVGNEKLFF	TRBJ1-4	TRBV29-1
CASSLLLGQGKAFF	TRBJ1-1	TRBV27
CASSPWTAHQPQHF	TRBJ1-5	TRBV6-2/TRBV6-3
CASTRVRNTEAFF	TRBJ1-1	TRBV19
CATSTPQRSTEAFF	TRBJ1-1	TRBV15
CSAHKSSYEQYF	TRBJ2-7	TRBV20-1
CASSSTGFQETQYF	TRBJ2-5	TRBV5-1
CASSSERGPYTDTQYF	TRBJ2-3	TRBV27
CASNGPGYEQYF	TRBJ2-7	TRBV2
CAWSPGQNTEAFF	TRBJ1-1	TRBV30
CSAREPLGELYEQYF	TRBJ2-7	TRBV20-1
CAWSLGQEKNIQYF	TRBJ2-4	TRBV30
CASSATTANTEAFF	TRBJ1-1	TRBV25-1
CAWSGTWTPAGGYTF	TRBJ1-2	TRBV30
CASGPHYEQYF	TRBJ2-7	TRBV2
CSANGEYTDTQYF	TRBJ2-3	TRBV20-1
CALLQENSGNTIYF	TRBJ1-3	TRBV30
CSVDAGPMNTGELFF	TRBJ2-2	TRBV29-1
CASSTTRQGAIYEQYF	TRBJ2-7	TRBV28
CASTRPGLGSYEQYF	TRBJ2-7	TRBV6-5
CASSKITGGGNIQYF	TRBJ2-4	TRBV6-5
CASSLGGQTPRQYF	TRBJ2-7	TRBV12-3/TRBV12-4
CASSYEDLRETQYF	TRBJ2-5	TRBV6-5
CASSRDSLSGGYTF	TRBJ1-2	TRBV11-2
CSATDRSSYNSPLHF	TRBJ1-6	TRBV20-1
CASSVGRDTEAFF	TRBJ1-1	TRBV9